Given below is one T cell receptor beta chain in context. The read is 3 residues too short to cover the CDR3 end, so that end is filled in from the germline J gene. This sample stems from a study of T cells in women clearing cervical HPV infection. This CDR3 region has 13 residues. V lost 2 bases to trimming and J lost 6 bases, with 12 bases between them. Germline-derived CDR1 and CDR2 are SGHKS and YYEKEE (reference sequence). Libraries were prepared by immunoSEQ multiplex PCR; TCRdb keeps only in-frame clonotypes and omits some of them. The table lists tens of thousands of clones, with roughly a quarter in the top ten.

The chain recombines TRBV5-5 with TRBJ2-7; D ambiguous. This receptor was taken from a woman between 18 and 69 years old with a cervical HPV16 infection that either progressed to CIN3+ or cleared (not recorded which). Material: blood buffy coat. CDR3 sequence: CASSLSPAGEQYF. Partial CDR3 DNA: TGTGCCAGCAGCTTATCCCCGGCAGGCGAG.